This T cell receptor (beta chain) was recorded in a study of T cell responses to AZD1222 COVID-19 vaccine. Clones were read by immunoSEQ multiplex PCR, and TCRdb kept only the in-frame ones, dropping some. The data show under 140,000 clones, around nine tenths seen once. CDR1 is SNHLY, CDR2 FYNNEI, per germline. Trimming removed 11 bases from V and 1 base from J; junction bases left unmatched: 5. This CDR3 is 13 amino acids long. In this sample, this clone turned up many times. What it binds is not known. Whole-study results and caveats: Without day 14 samples, only post-peak T cell repertoires were studied. Two AZD1222 administrations were followed by greater Spike-specific TCR breadth and depth. Donors, mostly white British, included more females; clonal diversity was possibly underestimated. It was only 6 or 7 AZD1222 recipients who were seropositive at baseline.

This chain uses TRBV2 with TRBJ2-7; 10 nucleotides agree with TRBD1. The material sequenced was peripheral blood, taken 28 days after the second AZD1222 dose. The clonotype comes from an adult who received the AZD1222 COVID-19 vaccine. CDR3 DNA sequence: TGTGCCGTGGAGGGACAGGGGTCCTACGAGCAGTACTTC. Amino acid sequence: CAVEGQGSYEQYF.